The TCR beta chain described here comes from a study of blood T cell repertoires in COVID-19 (dated by TCRdb to between 2020 and 2021). In the study overall: Samples from collaborators originated in the United States, Italy and Spain and spanned both the acute and convalescent phases of COVID-19. The material from the prospective study consisted of cDNA or gDNA derived from T cells, B-cell-depleted T cells, or PBMCs. Subjects who had been exposed to COVID-19, were actively infected with it, or had recovered from it provided the deeply sampled blood TCRbeta repertoires that made up the dataset. A freely available public database, intended as a resource for researchers studying the immune response to SARS-CoV-2, is where the repertoires were released. Samples were obtained from the ongoing ImmuneRACE study (first 160 participants) and from 1,254 subjects provided by 6 global collaborators. Nearly every sample came with metadata listing a de-identified subject ID, COVID-19 status, age in years and sex. Where available, HLA class I and class II types were taken from metadata supplied by the sample provider and were not determined by assay-based typing. What the authors observed across the whole study: How much clinical and demographic metadata was included differed by source and by participant, and the metadata was provided uncurated.

In regard to this clone: What antigen it recognizes has not been identified. No base quality information exists; no much larger clone differs at one position.

TCRbeta CDR3 regions were amplified from genomic DNA by means of the immunoSEQ Assay, a bias-controlled multiplex PCR. Per the authors' processing: Within the assay, amplification of reference gene primers was used to estimate how many nucleated cells each sample contained. To quantify the absolute abundance of each unique TCRbeta CDR3 rearrangement, sequence reads were collapsed and filtered. For each sample, productive Simpson clonality was calculated as the square root of Simpson's diversity index across productive rearrangements. TCRdb stores this immuneACCESS table with in-frame sequences only. Part of the clones is absent; in the studies checked, under half of the shortfall reflects unresolved V genes, and no reason is known for the rest. That table is the source of V, J and clone size, and D and trimming were worked out from the DNA. The sample profile shows about 220,000 clones; about four fifths of them were found once. Together, the top ten hold approximately 5% of the sample.

V drops 1 base and J drops 2 bases, leaving 17 bases in between. The CDR3 has 17 amino acids, counting the end cysteine and phenylalanine. Here the CDR3 DNA is all that survives: 51 bases in frame from base 1. Via the germline V gene, CDR1 is MGHRA and CDR2 YSYEKL. Participants in the prospective study were enrolled through a virtual design, were aged roughly 18 to 100 years, and lived in roughly 24 United States geographic areas. Cohort assignment in the prospective study relied on participant-reported clinical history from a screening survey and a study questionnaire. A participant counted as exposed if, within 2 weeks of entering the study, that participant had been in contact with someone who had a PCR-confirmed or clinician-diagnosed COVID-19 case. Mobile phlebotomists in the prospective study collected whole blood, serum and a nasopharyngeal or oropharyngeal swab from every participant. Additional blood draws and questionnaires over an approximately two-month period could optionally be provided by prospective study participants. Prospective study blood samples were shipped either frozen or at room temperature before DNA extraction.

The source material was PBMCs or T cells enriched from blood (not recorded which). The TCR was taken from a woman aged 50 to 60 who had been exposed to COVID-19. This chain joins TRBV4-1 to TRBJ1-1, with the identity of the D gene unclear. The sequenced DNA: TGCGCCAGCAGCCAAGCTAACCCCGGTAGGACTAACACTGAAGCTTTCTTT. This is translated as CASSQANPGRTNTEAFF.